These 13 T cell receptor beta chains came from one sample sequenced in a study of human T cells and chemical hapten exposure. A single record per CDR3 protein comes from TCRdb applying MiXCR to the RACE reads. Of around 42,000 distinct CDR3 sequences in the sample, approximately 3.3% were seen once. Time point meaning: patch test 2, 6 weeks after DPC sensitization. Treatment described: therapeutic diphenylcyclopropenone sensitization with weekly scalp DPC. Source: whole blood, taken in connection with sensitization to the hapten diphenylcyclopropenone (DPC). Receptor source: a man aged 35 to 55 with alopecia areata. Some clones in this sample may be carry-over from other donors' samples.

This clonotype was counted ten times or more. V gene TRBV20-1 combines with J gene TRBJ2-3; TRBD2 agrees at 9 bases. The length of the CDR3 is 15 residues. J lost 5 bases, V lost 4 bases, and 10 bases had no gene match. Per the germline V gene, CDR1 is DFQATT and CDR2 is SNEGSKA (reference sequence). CDR3 nucleotide sequence: TGCAGTGCTACCGCAATAGCGGGAGCAGTAGATACGCAGTATTTT. This gives the protein CSATAIAGAVDTQYF.

This clonotype was seen at least ten times. The V gene is TRBV5-1, the J gene TRBJ1-6; 10 bases fit TRBD1. In germline, CDR1 is SGHRS, CDR2 YFSETQ. The CDR3 consists of 14 residues. J gave up 7 bases and V 4 bases, and 2 bases lay outside the gene matches. CDR3 protein: CASSAGQGNSPLHF. The CDR3, as DNA: TGCGCCAGCAGCGCGGGACAGGGGAATTCACCCCTCCACTTT. The whole variable domain, remainder taken from reference TRBV5-1 and TRBJ1-6, is KAGVTQTPRYLIKTRGQQVTLSCSPISGHRSVSWYQQTPGQGLQFLFEYFSETQRNKGNFPGRFSGRQFSNSRSEMNVSTLELGDSALYLCASSAGQGNSPLHFGNGTRLTVT.

This clonotype was seen repeatedly, ten times or more. This chain links TRBV5-1 with TRBJ2-3; 8 nucleotides line up with TRBD1. This CDR3 comprises 16 residues. V lost 4 bases, J lost 4 bases, and 11 bases stayed unmatched. Germline V CDR1 and CDR2: SGHRS, YFSETQ. CDR3 nucleotides: TGCGCCAGCAGCCACGGACAGGGTAGTTGGGCAGATACGCAGTATTTT. Protein sequence: CASSHGQGSWADTQYF.

This clonotype was seen at least ten times. The chain couples TRBV7-6 to TRBJ2-6; maybe TRBD2 (6 bases). The germline gives CDR1 SGHVS, CDR2 FNYEAQ. V lost 5 bases and J 4 bases, leaving 24 bases between the germline ends. The CDR3 totals 19 residues. The CDR3 DNA follows: TGTGCCAGCAGCCTGACAGACCCAGCGGGCAGTGTAGGGGCCAACGTCCTGACTTTC. It is translated as CASSLTDPAGSVGANVLTF. The complete variable domain, with remaining parts taken from reference TRBV7-6 and TRBJ2-6, reads GAGVSQSPRYKVTKRGQDVALRCDPISGHVSLYWYRQALGQGPEFLTYFNYEAQQDKSGLPNDRFSAERPEGSISTLTIQRTEQRDSAMYRCASSLTDPAGSVGANVLTFGAGSRLTVL.

There are many counts of this clonotype. J is TRBJ2-3 and V is TRBV28; D may be TRBD1 (5 bases). V was clipped by 4 bases and J by 0 bases, with 11 bases between them. CDR1 and CDR2 (germline): MDHEN, SYDVKM. This CDR3 has 15 residues. As DNA, the CDR3 is TGTGCCAGCAGTTCCCAGGGTCCCAGCACAGATACGCAGTATTTT. Protein: CASSSQGPSTDTQYF.

This clonotype was found many times. The chain is built from TRBV7-2 and TRBJ2-3; 9 bases are shared with TRBD2. With 1 base clipped from V and 4 bases from J, the junction kept 9 bases outside the gene matches. The germline V gene encodes CDR1 SGHTA and CDR2 FQGNSA. The CDR3 covers 17 residues. The CDR3 region is CASSLVPRSGSADTQYF. In nucleotides, the CDR3 is TGTGCCAGCAGCTTAGTTCCCCGTAGCGGGAGTGCAGATACGCAGTATTTT.

Ten or more counts support this clonotype. The CDR3 spells CASSYRLEAFF. The CDR3 DNA is TGTGCCAGCAGTTACAGGTTGGAAGCTTTCTTT. This chain joins TRBV12-3 or TRBV12-4 and TRBJ1-1, with D maybe TRBD1 (5 bases). This CDR3 has 11 residues. The V and J ends lost 4 bases and 8 bases respectively, with 8 bases between them.

This clonotype was seen at least ten times. The CDR3 protein is CASTSAVQETQYF. CDR3 DNA: TGTGCCAGCACTTCGGCAGTCCAAGAGACCCAGTACTTC. V usage is TRBV28 and J usage is TRBJ2-5; D is undetermined. CDR1 is MDHEN, CDR2 SYDVKM, per germline. The CDR3 length is 13 residues. V was cut by 7 bases and J by 1 base, with 10 bases left in between.

The chain recombines TRBV5-1 with TRBJ2-3; 8 bases are a match to TRBD2. The CDR3 has 17 residues. CDR1 and CDR2 from the germline V gene are SGHRS and YFSETQ. Trimming removed 0 bases from V and 5 bases from J; junction bases left unmatched: 11. As DNA, the CDR3 is TGCGCCAGCAGCTTGGCCGTCAGCGGGAGCATGATAGATACGCAGTATTTT. This sequence encodes CASSLAVSGSMIDTQYF.

This clonotype was seen at least ten times. CDR3 DNA sequence: TGTGCCAGCAGCTTACCCGACAGCTATGGCTACACCTTC. Translating gives CASSLPDSYGYTF. The chain combines TRBV11-2 with TRBJ1-2; D is possibly TRBD1 (5 bases). CDR1 SGHAT and CDR2 FQNNGV come from the germline V gene. The CDR3 loop spans 13 amino acids. The germline V and J ends were trimmed by 2 bases and 4 bases, with 8 bases remaining between them.

This clonotype was found many times. The chain uses TRBV5-4 and TRBJ2-1; 9 positions match TRBD1. CDR1 is SGHNT, CDR2 YYREEE, per germline (reference sequence). The CDR3 totals 16 residues. V gave up 0 bases and J gave up 5 bases; unmatched junction bases: 6. CDR3 in amino acids: CASSLDGTGKNNEQFF. Here the CDR3 DNA reads TGTGCCAGCAGCTTGGATGGGACAGGGAAGAACAATGAGCAGTTCTTC.

The chain couples TRBV10-3 to TRBJ1-1; D remains ambiguous. The CDR3 totals 14 residues. In germline, CDR1 is ENHRY, CDR2 SYGVKD. Trimming pared 4 bases from V and 1 base from J, leaving 10 bases between. Written as DNA, the CDR3 is TGTGCCATCAGTGCCCCGGCGGAGAACACTGAAGCTTTCTTT. It specifies CAISAPAENTEAFF.

This clonotype was recorded at least ten times. V is TRBV5-6 and J is TRBJ1-2; TRBD1 is a possible D gene (6 bases). The CDR3 spans 14 residues. V shed 3 bases and J shed 4 bases, with 13 bases lying between them. The germline gives CDR1 SGHDT, CDR2 YYEEEE. The CDR3 here is CASSWMDSSYGYTF. Here the CDR3 DNA reads TGTGCCAGCAGCTGGATGGACAGTTCCTATGGCTACACCTTC. Complete variable domain (other parts from reference TRBV5-6 and TRBJ1-2): DAGVTQSPTHLIKTRGQQVTLRCSPKSGHDTVSWYQQALGQGPQFIFQYYEEEERQRGNFPDRFSGHQFPNYSSELNVNALLLGDSALYLCASSWMDSSYGYTFGSGTRLTVV.